This is a list of T cell receptor beta chains from one sample in a study of blood T cell repertoires in COVID-19. Sequencing was performed with immunoSEQ multiplex PCR; in TCRdb, only in-frame clones are kept and a portion is missing. The repertoire holds some 300,000 clones, with 70% to 90% as singletons. Sequenced input: peripheral blood. These receptors were obtained from a woman between 45 and 60 years old with COVID-19, enrolled during active disease. CDR3s include the opening cysteine and the closing phenylalanine or tryptophan.

V	J	CDR3
TRBV12-3/TRBV12-4	TRBJ2-3	CASSLRDTQYF
TRBV7-9	TRBJ2-1	CASSLLGGYNEQFF
TRBV3-1/TRBV3-2	TRBJ2-3	CASSPTLAGPDTQYF
TRBV5-4	TRBJ1-3	CASSLVTARRNTIYF
TRBV18	TRBJ2-4	CASSPPSRNIQYF
TRBV4-1	TRBJ1-4	CASSQVKMGQGNEKLFF
TRBV18	TRBJ2-7	CASSPLDRGNEQYF
TRBV7-2	TRBJ2-5	CASSRLAAGETQYF
TRBV7-2	TRBJ1-2	CASSGRDRVRGYTF
TRBV7-9	TRBJ2-1	CASSPGLAGLYNEQFF
TRBV7-9	TRBJ2-1	CASQLRDNHEYNEQFF
TRBV10-3	TRBJ1-5	CATRQGENSNQPQHF
TRBV21-1	TRBJ2-5	CASSKGDKQETQYF
TRBV5-1	TRBJ2-7	CASSSDNPTEQYF
TRBV7-9	TRBJ2-1	CASSSVLSSYNEQFF
TRBV7-2	TRBJ2-3	CASSLGLASTDTQYF
TRBV5-1	TRBJ2-2	CASSYEGRSGELFF
TRBV11-2	TRBJ2-1	CASSLTISGKGDNEQFF
TRBV5-1	TRBJ1-2	CASSPSTGNYGYTF
TRBV30	TRBJ2-7	CAWSRGARSYEQYF
TRBV2	TRBJ1-1	CASVLQGVRDTEAFF
TRBV29-1	TRBJ1-3	CSAMTDSGNTIYF
TRBV5-4	TRBJ1-4	CASSLGGVNEKLFF
TRBV5-1	TRBJ1-4	CASSLVGPPSNEKLFF
TRBV20-1	TRBJ1-2	CSASQGAWGGYTF
TRBV6-5	TRBJ2-1	CASSYTSGSSYNEQFF
TRBV5-1	TRBJ2-1	CASSEASTGYNEQFF
TRBV6-2/TRBV6-3	TRBJ1-2	CASSPGQHYGYTF
TRBV2	TRBJ1-2	CASETGRYGYTF
TRBV18	TRBJ2-7	CASSLAGQGKYEQYF
TRBV27	TRBJ1-1	CASSFRGTEAFF
TRBV15	TRBJ2-7	CATSGIQGIPYEQYF
TRBV19	TRBJ1-2	CARNADRANYGYTF
TRBV29-1	TRBJ2-1	CSVDGPGNEQFF
TRBV15	TRBJ2-6	CATVKEGLGGANVLTF
TRBV15	TRBJ2-1	CATQRQDGSSYNEQFF
TRBV5-5	TRBJ1-5	CASSRTGSLRGNQPQHF
TRBV5-4	TRBJ2-7	CASRQAGTGTYEQYF
TRBV27	TRBJ1-2	CASSSQINYGYTF
TRBV7-9	TRBJ2-7	CASNSGDYYEQYF
TRBV7-2	TRBJ2-7	CASSWYRGLDEQYF
TRBV30	TRBJ2-5	CAWSSHRGVQETQYF
TRBV7-9	TRBJ1-1	CASSPRDRETTTEAFF
TRBV18	TRBJ1-1	CASSRVEGTEAFF
TRBV27	TRBJ1-5	CASSFSGKPFNQPQHF
TRBV19	TRBJ2-7	CASSIERQGYEQYF
TRBV2	TRBJ1-1	CASRVDRGRSTEAFF
TRBV6-4	TRBJ2-1	CASSEGPSSYNEQFF
TRBV15	TRBJ2-1	CATSREIGLAAYNEQFF
TRBV15	TRBJ2-1	CATSRGAGGTLNEQFF
TRBV5-8	TRBJ1-2	CASSYTGGAYGYTF